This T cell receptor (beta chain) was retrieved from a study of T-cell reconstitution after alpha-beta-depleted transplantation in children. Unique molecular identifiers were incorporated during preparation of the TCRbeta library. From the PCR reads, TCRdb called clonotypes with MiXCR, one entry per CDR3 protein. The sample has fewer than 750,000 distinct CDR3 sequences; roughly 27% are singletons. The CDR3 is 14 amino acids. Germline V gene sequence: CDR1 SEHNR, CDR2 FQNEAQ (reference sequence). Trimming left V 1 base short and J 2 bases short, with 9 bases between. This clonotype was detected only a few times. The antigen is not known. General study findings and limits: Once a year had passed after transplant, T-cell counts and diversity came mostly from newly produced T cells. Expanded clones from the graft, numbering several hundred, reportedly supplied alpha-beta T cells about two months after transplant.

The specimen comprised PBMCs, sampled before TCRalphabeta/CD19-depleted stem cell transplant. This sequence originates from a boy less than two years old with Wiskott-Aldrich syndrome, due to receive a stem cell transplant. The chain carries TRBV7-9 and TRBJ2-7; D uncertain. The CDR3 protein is CASSLGPLPYEQYF. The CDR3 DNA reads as TGTGCCAGCAGCTTAGGGCCACTTCCCTACGAGCAGTACTTC.